This passage covers 23 T cell receptor beta chains from one sample sequenced in a study of blood T cell repertoires in COVID-19. Clones were read by immunoSEQ multiplex PCR, and TCRdb kept only the in-frame ones, dropping some. The repertoire has over 150,000 clones, about 88% of them found once; the top ten carry under 3%. The sample taken for sequencing was peripheral blood. These receptors all stem from an elderly woman with COVID-19, enrolled during active disease.

This clone was detected a few times. V is TRBV11-1 and J is TRBJ2-7; D remains unclear. Trimming removed 5 bases from V and 1 base from J, with 12 bases in between. The CDR3 runs to 14 residues. Germline CDR1 reads SGHAT; CDR2 reads FQDESV (reference sequence). CDR3 loop: CASSRSRLSYEQYF. The CDR3 nucleotides read TGTGCCAGCAGCCGCAGTCGTCTGTCCTACGAGCAGTACTTC.

The chain recombines TRBV5-4 with TRBJ1-5, with D maybe TRBD1 (5 bases). Germline CDR1 and CDR2: SGHNT and YYREEE (reference sequence). V was clipped by 1 base and J by 0 bases, with 8 bases between them. This CDR3 is built from 15 residues. The CDR3 DNA is TGTGCCAGCAGCTTGACAGGAGATAGCAATCAGCCCCAGCATTTT. Residues: CASSLTGDSNQPQHF.

The DNA for the CDR3 is TGTGCCAGCAGGCCTACAGGGATAGAGACCCAGTACTTC. Translated: CASRPTGIETQYF. The chain couples TRBV6-2 or TRBV6-3 to TRBJ2-5, with D maybe TRBD1 (6 bases). The CDR3 is 13 amino acids. V was trimmed by 6 bases and J by 4 bases, leaving 12 bases between them. CDR1 is MNHEY and CDR2 is SVGEGT in the germline V gene.

The chain links TRBV28 to TRBJ2-1; D may be TRBD2 (6 bases). The CDR3 totals 18 residues. V gave up 1 base and J gave up 8 bases, with 24 bases separating them. Germline lookup yields CDR1 MDHEN and CDR2 SYDVKM. CDR3 sequence reads: CASSLSREWRRFLDEQFF. The DNA for the CDR3 is TGTGCCAGCAGTTTATCCCGGGAGTGGAGACGTTTTTTGGATGAGCAGTTCTTC.

The CDR3 nucleotides read TGTGCCAGCAGCCCGGGGTATAATTCACCCCTCCACTTT. Its translation is CASSPGYNSPLHF. This sequence joins TRBV3-1 (or the pseudogene TRBV3-2) and TRBJ1-6; D uncertain. Trimming removed 4 bases from V and 4 bases from J, with 5 bases in between. Germline V gene data show CDR1 as LGHDT and CDR2 as YNNKEL (reference sequence). This CDR3 is built from 13 residues.

As concerns this clone: The germline gene is not matched at one end of the junction; a read error may be the cause. The chain couples TRBV11-2 to TRBJ2-1; no reliable D call. Germline V CDR1 and CDR2: SGHAT, FQNNGV. The CDR3 runs 14 residues. This CDR3 reads CASSMAGSYNEQFF. The CDR3 region has the DNA TGTGCAAGCAGCATGGCAGGATCATACAATGAGCAGTTCTTC. The variable domain in full, completed from reference TRBV11-2 and TRBJ2-1, reads EAGVAQSPRYKIIEKRQSVAFWCNPISGHATLYWYQQILGQGPKLLIQFQNNGVVDDSQLPKDRFSAERLKGVDSTLKIQPAKLEDSAVYLCASSMAGSYNEQFFGPGTRLTVL.

The table lists this clone with a few counts. The rearrangement joins TRBV11-3 to TRBJ2-3; 13 nucleotides align to TRBD2. Losses at the gene ends were 4 bases for V and 6 bases for J; bases not matched to a gene: 7. Germline V lookup: CDR1 SGHNT, CDR2 YENEEA. This CDR3 is built from 16 residues. CDR3 sequence: CASSSAGTSGKDTQYF. For the CDR3, the DNA is TGTGCCAGCAGCTCCGCCGGGACTAGCGGGAAGGATACGCAGTATTTT.

The chain employs TRBV9 and TRBJ2-7; the match to TRBD1 covers 8 bases. The CDR3 sequence is 15 residues long. Per the germline V gene, CDR1 is SGDLS and CDR2 is YYNGEE. The V and J ends lost 3 bases and 7 bases, in that order; junction bases with no gene match: 12. CDR3 loop: CASSGAGQGSEEQYF. Here the CDR3 DNA reads TGTGCCAGCAGCGGAGCCGGACAGGGTTCGGAAGAGCAGTACTTC.

The rearrangement uses TRBV4-3 and TRBJ1-5; D is unclear. The CDR3 length is 15 residues. Trimming pared 0 bases from V and 6 bases from J, leaving 12 bases between. Germline CDR1 is LGHNA and CDR2 is YSLEER. The CDR3: CASSQDPGGSQPQHF. In DNA, the CDR3 is TGCGCCAGCAGCCAAGACCCCGGAGGGAGTCAGCCCCAGCATTTT.

This clone was counted a single time. This rearrangement joins TRBV6-5 to TRBJ1-4, with TRBD1 matching 7 bases. The CDR3 totals 15 residues. With V trimmed by 9 bases and J by 6 bases, 13 bases remained unmatched. Germline CDR1 and CDR2: MNHEY and SVGAGI. The CDR3 DNA is TGTGCCAGTTTGGACAGGACAACGGGGGATGAAAAACTGTTTTTT. It yields the protein CASLDRTTGDEKLFF.

The CDR3, as DNA: TGTGCCAGCTCAACCCTACTGGTTGATACGCAGTATTTT. This gives the protein CASSTLLVDTQYF. The chain joins TRBV18 to TRBJ2-3; D remains ambiguous. The CDR3 is 13 residues long. Looked up from germline, CDR1 is KGHSH and CDR2 is LQKENI. The ends were cut back, 5 bases at V and 6 bases at J, with 12 bases in the middle.

The chain employs TRBV9 and TRBJ2-2; tentative D call: TRBD2 (5 bases). Germline-derived CDR1 and CDR2 are SGDLS and YYNGEE. The CDR3 has 15 amino acids. V shed 4 bases and J shed 0 bases, with 10 bases lying between them. This CDR3 reads CASSLRATNTGELFF. CDR3 nucleotide sequence: TGTGCCAGCAGCTTGCGGGCAACGAACACCGGGGAGCTGTTTTTT.

The chain uses TRBV5-4 and TRBJ2-2; 8 bases are shared with TRBD2. The CDR3 totals 14 residues. Per germline, CDR1 SGHNT and CDR2 YYREEE (reference sequence). After removal of 4 bases from V and 7 bases from J, the junction contained 6 bases not matched to a gene. The CDR3 DNA sequence: TGTGCCAGCAGCGGACTAGCTATAGACGGGGAGCTGTTTTTT. Translated: CASSGLAIDGELFF.

The chain carries TRBV7-9 and TRBJ2-7, with 11 bases that match TRBD1. This CDR3 spans 15 amino acids. CDR1 SEHNR and CDR2 FQNEAQ come from the germline V gene (reference sequence). Unmatched junction bases numbered 7, after V lost 5 bases and J lost 4 bases. DNA of the CDR3: TGTGCCAGCAGCCGGGGGACAGGGGGGACTTACGAGCAGTACTTC. Translation: CASSRGTGGTYEQYF.

The chain combines TRBV11-1 with TRBJ2-7, with 8 positions matching TRBD2. Trimming cost V 1 base and J 2 bases; bases outside gene matches: 7. CDR1 is SGHAT and CDR2 is FQDESV in the germline V gene (reference sequence). The CDR3 is made up of 16 amino acids. This CDR3 is CASSLGASGSAYEQYF. The DNA of the CDR3 is TGTGCCAGCAGCTTAGGGGCTAGCGGGTCCGCCTACGAGCAGTACTTC.

Note on this clone: At one end, the junction sequence differs from germline, possibly due to a read error. V usage is TRBV18 and J usage is TRBJ1-1, with D maybe TRBD1 (5 bases). The CDR3 spans 13 residues. From germline, CDR1 is KGHSH and CDR2 LQKENI. CDR3 nucleotide sequence: TGTGCCAGCTCACCATTCGTGGACACTGGAGCTTTCTTT. Translated: CASSPFVDTGAFF. Full variable domain (remainder filled in from reference TRBV18 and TRBJ1-1): NAGVMQNPRHLVRRRGQEARLRCSPMKGHSHVYWYRQLPEEGLKFMVYLQKENIIDESGMPKERFSAEFPKEGPSILRIQQVVRGDSAAYFCASSPFVDTGAFFGQGTRLTVV.

V is TRBV18 and J is TRBJ2-7, with TRBD2 identical over 8 bases. Germline-derived CDR1 and CDR2 are KGHSH and LQKENI. J gave up 8 bases and V 0 bases, and 12 bases lay outside the gene matches. CDR3 length equals 16 residues. CDR3 in amino acids: CASSPPGLSGRVKQYF. The DNA for the CDR3 is TGTGCCAGCTCACCACCGGGACTAAGCGGGAGAGTTAAGCAGTACTTC. The full variable domain, in which reference TRBV18 and TRBJ2-7 provide the parts outside the CDR3, is NAGVMQNPRHLVRRRGQEARLRCSPMKGHSHVYWYRQLPEEGLKFMVYLQKENIIDESGMPKERFSAEFPKEGPSILRIQQVVRGDSAAYFCASSPPGLSGRVKQYFGPGTRLTVT.

The chain combines TRBV14 with TRBJ1-1; D might be TRBD1 (5 bases). The CDR3 is made up of 13 amino acids. Deletions cut 4 bases from V and 5 bases from J, with 11 bases between. Germline V gene sequence: CDR1 SGHDN, CDR2 FVKESK. The CDR3 DNA is TGTGCCAGCAGCCCATTGGGGCGGACTGAAGCTTTCTTT. This sequence encodes CASSPLGRTEAFF.

The rearrangement joins TRBV27 to TRBJ2-5; possible D gene TRBD1, 5 bases. This CDR3 spans 13 amino acids. Germline values: CDR1 MNHEY, CDR2 SMNVEV (reference sequence). V lost 8 bases and J 2 bases, leaving 12 bases between the germline ends. The chain's CDR3 is CASHNQGQETQYF. The CDR3 nucleotides read TGTGCCAGCCACAATCAGGGACAAGAGACCCAGTACTTC.

The CDR3 is CASKAAGGYQETQYF. CDR3 coding DNA: TGTGCCAGTAAGGCTGCAGGGGGCTACCAAGAGACCCAGTACTTC. The chain combines TRBV19 with TRBJ2-5; 8 nucleotides align to TRBD1. The junction had 7 bases not matched to a gene; V was cut back by 7 bases and J by 0 bases. This CDR3 has 15 amino acids. The germline V gene has CDR1 LNHDA and CDR2 SQIVND (reference sequence).

V is TRBV4-2 and J is TRBJ2-2; D is uncertain. CDR3 length equals 14 residues. Trimming stripped 7 bases from V and 1 base from J, with 10 bases between. CDR1 is LGHNA, CDR2 YNFKEQ, per germline. CDR3 coding DNA: TGTGCCAGCACCATGCGGCAGAACACCGGGGAGCTGTTTTTT. Protein sequence: CASTMRQNTGELFF.

This clone appeared once. The chain has TRBV14 and TRBJ2-3; D ambiguous. The CDR3 has 11 amino acids. Germline V gene lookup returns CDR1 SGHDN and CDR2 FVKESK. V was cut by 4 bases and J by 7 bases, with 6 bases left in between. For the CDR3, the DNA is TGTGCCAGCAGCCTTACACATACGCAGTATTTT. Protein product: CASSLTHTQYF.

The chain combines TRBV10-1 with TRBJ2-1, with D unresolved. The CDR3 runs to 13 residues. Germline V gene data show CDR1 as WNHNN and CDR2 as SYGVQD (reference sequence). Trimming pared 0 bases from V and 9 bases from J, leaving 9 bases between. The CDR3 reads CASSESNSFEQFF. The CDR3 nucleotides are TGCGCCAGCAGTGAGTCGAACTCCTTTGAGCAGTTCTTC.